Sequencing of this TCR beta chain was carried out in a study of human T cells and chemical hapten exposure. To note about this clonotype: Its antigen is not known.

This CDR3 contains 16 residues. From germline, CDR1 is DFQATT and CDR2 SNEGSKA (reference sequence). V was pared by 6 bases and J by 4 bases, with 23 bases between. Sample time point: patch test 1, 2 weeks after DPC sensitization. Treatment denoted: therapeutic diphenylcyclopropenone sensitization with weekly scalp DPC. Prior to each patch test being applied, blood was drawn. Those who donated were patients with alopecia, 18 to 70 years of age, and suitable for DPC. Regarding the study as a whole: As patch test score rose, PT1 expanded TCR counts tended to rise as well. Donors had alopecia, so their immune response may differ from healthy people's.

TCRdb analysed the RACE reads with MiXCR anew, one entry per CDR3 protein. The table shows tens of thousands of distinct CDR3 sequences, with 32% occurring only once. Sequences were derived from whole blood, sampled in connection with sensitization to the hapten diphenylcyclopropenone (DPC). The clonotype was recovered from a man in his forties with alopecia areata. Some clones in this sample may be carry-over from other donors' samples. The V and J genes are TRBV20-1 and TRBJ2-3, with D possibly being TRBD2 (8 bases). The CDR3 loop is CSAGDSWTSPADTQYF. The CDR3 coding sequence is TGCAGTGCAGGGGACAGCTGGACTAGCCCCGCAGATACGCAGTATTTT.